Presented here are 23 T cell receptor beta chains from one specimen sequenced in a study of T cells generated in artificial thymic organoids (dated by TCRdb to about 2017). The receptor library was made with 5' RACE. TCRdb records Illumina MiSeq as the sequencer. Separate semi-nested PCR amplifications were run for the TCRalpha and TCRbeta libraries, using Advantage 2 and reverse primers located in the TRAC or TRBC constant regions. TCRdb applied fastp at Q25 and MiXCR to the public reads, then kept only in-frame beta chains. CDR3 protein sequences are deduplicated, and each keeps its most common genes and DNA. The sample table holds 7,500 to 9,000 distinct CDR3 sequences, of which roughly a quarter were seen once. Under 3.5% of the sample lies in the top ten. Which antigens these TCRs recognize remains unknown. Artificial thymic organoids were built by aggregating human HSPCs with MS5 murine stromal cells transduced with human DLL1, cultured at an air-liquid interface. FACS-purified CD34+CD3- hematopoietic stem and progenitor cells depleted of residual T cells were used to seed the organoids.

The source material was naive CD8+ T cells grown in artificial thymic organoids from cord blood stem and progenitor cells. This sample's cell subset or site label indicates: CD3+TCRalphabeta+CD8SP T cells; for blood, CD45RO-CCR7+ naive CD8+ T cells. These receptors were obtained from a human donor who gave cord blood stem cells for thymic organoid culture, a cardiac surgery patient who gave postnatal thymus, or a blood donor (not recorded which).

The chain combines TRBV9 with TRBJ1-5; the D is unclear. CDR1 is SGDLS and CDR2 is YYNGEE in the germline V gene. The CDR3 covers 14 residues. V shed 3 bases and J shed 7 bases, with 14 bases lying between them. The chain's CDR3 is CASSEGPGWQPQHF. DNA of the CDR3: TGTGCCAGCAGCGAGGGCCCTGGGTGGCAGCCCCAGCATTTT.

This chain links TRBV5-6 with TRBJ2-7; D might be TRBD2 (6 bases). The CDR3 is 12 amino acids. Germline V gene lookup returns CDR1 SGHDT and CDR2 YYEEEE. Trimming left V 1 base short and J 6 bases short, with 8 bases between. CDR3 residues: CASSLRGGEQYF. Written as DNA, the CDR3 is TGTGCCAGCAGCTTGAGGGGAGGCGAGCAGTACTTC.

By its share, this clonotype is medium-sized (0.01 to 0.1%). The chain employs TRBV4-3 and TRBJ1-2, with D unresolved. The CDR3 covers 11 residues. Trimming took 3 bases from V and 5 from J, leaving 4 bases between them. Germline V gene lookup returns CDR1 LGHNA and CDR2 YSLEER. The CDR3 reads CASSQGYGYTF. In nucleotides, the CDR3 is TGCGCCAGCAGCCAGGGGTATGGCTACACCTTC.

This rearrangement joins TRBV4-3 to TRBJ2-3, with 8 bases aligning to TRBD2. The germline V gene encodes CDR1 LGHNA and CDR2 YSLEER. The CDR3 spans 18 residues. V shed 8 bases and J 4 bases; nucleotides not matched to a gene: 20. The CDR3 region is CASGHKHRGGGVADTQYF. CDR3 sequence (DNA): TGCGCCAGCGGTCATAAGCATCGGGGGGGCGGTGTAGCAGATACGCAGTATTTT.

This clonotype appeared a few times. The CDR3 is CASSQVRDRGTEAFF. In DNA, the CDR3 is TGTGCCAGCAGCCAAGTCCGGGACAGGGGCACTGAAGCTTTCTTT. The chain employs TRBV3-1 and TRBJ1-1; 10 bases are shared with TRBD1. This CDR3 has 15 amino acids. Germline CDR1 LGHDT, CDR2 YNNKEL (reference sequence). Trimming at V came to 1 base and at J to 4 bases, leaving 3 bases not matched to a gene.

Comment on this clonotype: A single base separates this from a much larger clone, so it may be a read error. The rearrangement joins TRBV10-3 to TRBJ1-1; D ambiguous. CDR1 ENHRY and CDR2 SYGVKD come from the germline V gene. This CDR3 has 11 residues. CDR3 DNA sequence: TGTGCCGTCAGTGAAGAGGATGAAGCTTTCTTT. This codes for CAVSEEDEAFF.

By frequency in the sample, this clonotype is medium-sized. This rearrangement joins TRBV4-3 to TRBJ2-5; TRBD2 agrees at 7 bases. Per the germline V gene, CDR1 is LGHNA and CDR2 is YSLEER. V shed 0 bases and J 2 bases; nucleotides not matched to a gene: 6. The CDR3 consists of 16 residues. Here the CDR3 reads CASSQDGGGFQETQYF. CDR3 coding DNA: TGCGCCAGCAGCCAAGATGGCGGGGGATTTCAAGAGACCCAGTACTTC.

The rearrangement uses TRBV10-3 and TRBJ2-4, with 7 bases aligning to TRBD2. This CDR3 comprises 14 residues. Germline values: CDR1 ENHRY, CDR2 SYGVKD. Trimming removed 4 bases from V and 0 bases from J; junction bases left unmatched: 0. The CDR3 nucleotides read TGTGCCATCAGTGGGGGGGGAGCCAAAAACATTCAGTACTTC. Its protein product is CAISGGGAKNIQYF.

By sample fraction, this clonotype is medium-sized. The chain carries TRBV12-3 or TRBV12-4 and TRBJ2-1; 9 nucleotides align to TRBD1. The CDR3 has 14 residues. V shed 4 bases and J 6 bases; nucleotides not matched to a gene: 4. DNA of the CDR3: TGTGCCAGCAGTTCCCGGGACAGGGTCAATGAGCAGTTCTTC. Protein product: CASSSRDRVNEQFF.

A few counts support this clonotype. The CDR3 DNA sequence: TGTGCCAGCAGCCAAGATAGATTTCCATACGAGCAGTACTTC. Translated: CASSQDRFPYEQYF. The chain combines TRBV4-2 with TRBJ2-7, with no clear D. V lost 0 bases to trimming and J lost 4 bases, with 10 bases between them. The germline V gene encodes CDR1 LGHNA and CDR2 YNFKEQ. The CDR3 spans 14 residues.

By frequency in the sample, this clonotype is medium-sized. The rearrangement joins TRBV5-5 to TRBJ1-1; TRBD1 matches 7 bases. Germline-derived CDR1 and CDR2 are SGHKS and YYEKEE (reference sequence). The CDR3 covers 12 residues. V trimming: 2 bases; J trimming: 6 bases; junction bases outside the gene matches: 1. The CDR3 loop is CASSFGQAEAFF. The DNA for the CDR3 is TGTGCCAGCAGCTTTGGACAGGCTGAAGCTTTCTTT.

This clonotype was counted a few times. The V and J genes are TRBV6-2 or TRBV6-3 and TRBJ1-4; 7 bases agree with TRBD1. This CDR3 is built from 16 residues. Germline loops: CDR1 MNHEY, CDR2 SVGEGT. Trimming at V came to 6 bases and at J to 5 bases, leaving 12 bases not matched to a gene. CDR3 amino acids: CASSHGTGTVNEKLFF. The CDR3 nucleotides read TGTGCCAGCAGCCATGGAACCGGGACAGTAAATGAAAAACTGTTTTTT.

Regarding this clonotype: Given a much more abundant clone one base away, this may be a read error. The CDR3 DNA follows: TGCGCCAGCAGCCCACGGGACAGGGGCGGCTACGAGCAGTACTTC. Translated: CASSPRDRGGYEQYF. The V call is TRBV4-1, the J call TRBJ2-7, with 10 bases identical to TRBD1. V was clipped by 4 bases and J by 3 bases; unmatched bases: 6. The CDR3 sequence is 15 residues long. Per germline, CDR1 MGHRA and CDR2 YSYEKL.

This clonotype is judged medium-sized. The CDR3 is CSARVLEGAPLHF. CDR3 in DNA: TGCAGTGCTAGGGTATTGGAGGGCGCACCCCTCCACTTT. J is TRBJ1-6 and V is TRBV20-1; D remains unclear. Germline V gene data show CDR1 as DFQATT and CDR2 as SNEGSKA (reference sequence). Trimming took off 3 bases at V and 11 bases at J, with 14 bases between the two ends. This CDR3 contains 13 residues.

In its sample, this clonotype ranks as medium-sized. The CDR3 region has the DNA TGCAGTGCTAGAGATCGGCATTTTTCACCCCTCCACTTT. It translates to CSARDRHFSPLHF. The chain carries TRBV20-1 and TRBJ1-6; D uncertain. Germline V gives CDR1 DFQATT, CDR2 SNEGSKA (reference sequence). The CDR3 has 13 residues. Trimming pared 0 bases from V and 9 bases from J, leaving 9 bases between.

A few counts support this clonotype. CDR3 in DNA: TGTGCCAGCAGCTTGACCCCAGGAGGAGGTAGAACCGGGGAGCTGTTTTTT. Translated, it gives CASSLTPGGGRTGELFF. V gene TRBV11-1 combines with J gene TRBJ2-2, with D tentatively TRBD2 (5 bases). In germline, CDR1 is SGHAT, CDR2 FQDESV (reference sequence). The CDR3 is 17 amino acids. V was pared by 3 bases and J by 5 bases, with 19 bases between.

This clonotype has only a few counts. V and J are TRBV19 and TRBJ2-1; 9 bases agree with TRBD1. V was clipped by 1 base and J by 6 bases; unmatched bases: 22. Germline assignment: CDR1 LNHDA and CDR2 SQIVND (reference sequence). This CDR3 has 21 amino acids. CDR3 amino acids: CASSIVPAGTGCSGGGNEQFF. As DNA, the CDR3 is TGTGCCAGTAGTATAGTCCCCGCCGGGACAGGGTGTAGTGGCGGGGGCAATGAGCAGTTCTTC.

This clonotype turned up a few times. CDR3 in amino acids: CAISEQGRGTDTQYF. The CDR3 DNA reads as TGTGCCATCAGTGAGCAGGGGAGAGGGACAGATACGCAGTATTTT. V and J are TRBV10-3 and TRBJ2-3, with D possibly matching TRBD1 (6 bases). Trimming stripped 2 bases from V and 3 bases from J, with 12 bases between. This CDR3 has 15 residues. CDR1 and CDR2 from the germline V gene are ENHRY and SYGVKD.

V gene TRBV4-3 combines with J gene TRBJ2-3; D uncertain. The length of the CDR3 is 14 residues. V dropped 0 bases and J dropped 8 bases, with 12 bases sitting between them. The germline CDR1 and CDR2 sequences are LGHNA and YSLEER. The CDR3 is CASSQEGGPGTQYF. The DNA of the CDR3 is TGCGCCAGCAGCCAAGAAGGCGGCCCCGGTACGCAGTATTTT.

This clonotype was seen a single time. This may stem from a read error, because a much larger clone lies one nucleotide away. V is TRBV7-9 and J is TRBJ1-2; 9 nucleotides match TRBD1. This CDR3 contains 15 residues. Germline V gene data show CDR1 as SEHNR and CDR2 as FQNEAQ (reference sequence). V trimming: 5 bases; J trimming: 3 bases; junction bases outside the gene matches: 7. This CDR3 reads CASSHPTGGDYGYTF. As DNA, the CDR3 is TGTGCCAGCAGCCATCCGACAGGGGGGGACTATGGCTACACCTTC.

This clonotype is labeled medium-sized. The V gene is TRBV14, the J gene TRBJ1-4; 7 nucleotides agree with TRBD1. This CDR3 has 16 amino acids. V lost 0 bases, J lost 7 bases, and 8 bases stayed unmatched. The germline gives CDR1 SGHDN, CDR2 FVKESK. The CDR3 reads CASSQDRYRGPEKLFF. Here the CDR3 DNA reads TGTGCCAGCAGCCAAGATCGGTACAGGGGACCTGAAAAACTGTTTTTT. The full variable domain, its missing parts supplied by reference TRBV14 and TRBJ1-4, is EAGVTQFPSHSVIEKGQTVTLRCDPISGHDNLYWYRRVMGKEIKFLLHFVKESKQDESGMPNNRFLAERTGGTYSTLKVQPAELEDSGVYFCASSQDRYRGPEKLFFGSGTQLSVL.

Note on this clonotype: At one boundary the junction diverges from the germline segment, which might be a read error. The gene calls are TRBV7-3 and TRBJ2-3; weak D call: TRBD1 (6 bases). This CDR3 has 12 amino acids. The germline V gene has CDR1 SGHTA and CDR2 FQGTGA. The CDR3 loop is CASRRRGDTRYF. CDR3 bases: TGTGCCAGTCGGCGCAGGGGAGATACGCGGTATTTT.

The gene calls are TRBV12-3 or TRBV12-4 and TRBJ2-7; D tentatively fits TRBD1 or TRBD2 (7 bases each). CDR3 length equals 15 residues. V was clipped by 5 bases and J by 5 bases, with 19 bases between them. The CDR3 sequence is CASSGSREGAHEQYF. In DNA form, the CDR3 reads TGTGCCAGCAGTGGGTCGAGGGAGGGGGCACACGAGCAGTACTTC.